This entry describes one T cell receptor beta chain. Its antigen is unknown. This record comes from a study of cytomegalovirus exposure and HLA in healthy donors. Across the study: The roughly 120 million unique TCR beta sequences, from roughly 180 million T cells, were found by an earlier analysis.

Study-level results: Later analysis showed most CMV-associated TCR beta chains appearing HLA-restricted.

In the PCR, 60 Vbeta and 13 Jbeta primers were used. The table came from immunoSEQ multiplex PCR; TCRdb's copy has only in-frame clones and leaves some out. The sample records about 150,000 clones, approximately 80% being singletons. The CDR3 runs 16 residues. Germline V gene lookup returns CDR1 SGHNT and CDR2 YYREEE (reference sequence). After removal of 0 bases from V and 2 bases from J, the junction contained 7 bases not matched to a gene. The chain combines TRBV5-4 with TRBJ2-7; 8 bases match TRBD2. Sequenced material: PBMCs. The clonotype comes from a woman between 35 and 50 years old in good health and CMV-seropositive. The CDR3 bases are TGTGCCAGCAGCTTGGGGGCTAGCGGGCCGACCTACGAGCAGTACTTC. Translated: CASSLGASGPTYEQYF.